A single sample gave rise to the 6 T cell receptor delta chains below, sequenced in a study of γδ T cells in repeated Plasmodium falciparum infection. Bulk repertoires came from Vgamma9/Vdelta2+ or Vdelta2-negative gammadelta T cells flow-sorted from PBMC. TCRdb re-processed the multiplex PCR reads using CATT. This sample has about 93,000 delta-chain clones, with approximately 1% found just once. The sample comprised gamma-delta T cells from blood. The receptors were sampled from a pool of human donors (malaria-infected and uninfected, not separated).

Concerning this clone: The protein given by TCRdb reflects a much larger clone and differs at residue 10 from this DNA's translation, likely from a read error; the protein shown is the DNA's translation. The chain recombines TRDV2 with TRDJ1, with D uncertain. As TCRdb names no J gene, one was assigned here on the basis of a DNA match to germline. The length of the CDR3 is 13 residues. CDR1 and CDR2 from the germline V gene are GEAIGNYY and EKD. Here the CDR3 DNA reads TGTGCCTGTGACCTAATGACGACCGATAGACTCATCTTT. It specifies CACDLMTTDRLIF.

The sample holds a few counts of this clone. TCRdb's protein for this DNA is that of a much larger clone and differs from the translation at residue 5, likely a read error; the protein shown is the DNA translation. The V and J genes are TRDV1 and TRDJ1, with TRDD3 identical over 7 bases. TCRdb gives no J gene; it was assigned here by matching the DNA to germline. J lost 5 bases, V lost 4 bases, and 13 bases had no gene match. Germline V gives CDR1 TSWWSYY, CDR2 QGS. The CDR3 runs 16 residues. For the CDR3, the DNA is TGTGCTCTTGGGGGACCCTTCGCTGGGGGGGGAGATAAACTCATCTTT. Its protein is CALGGPFAGGGDKLIF.

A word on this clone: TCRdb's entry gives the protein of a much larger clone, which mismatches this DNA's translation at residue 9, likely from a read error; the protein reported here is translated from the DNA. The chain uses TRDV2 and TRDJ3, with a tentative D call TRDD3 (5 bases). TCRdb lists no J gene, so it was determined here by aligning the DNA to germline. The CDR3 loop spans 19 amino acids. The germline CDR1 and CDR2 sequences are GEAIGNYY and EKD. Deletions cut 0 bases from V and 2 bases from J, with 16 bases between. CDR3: CACDTAGAMRAWDTRQMFF. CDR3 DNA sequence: TGTGCCTGTGACACCGCGGGGGCGATGAGAGCCTGGGACACCCGACAGATGTTTTTC.

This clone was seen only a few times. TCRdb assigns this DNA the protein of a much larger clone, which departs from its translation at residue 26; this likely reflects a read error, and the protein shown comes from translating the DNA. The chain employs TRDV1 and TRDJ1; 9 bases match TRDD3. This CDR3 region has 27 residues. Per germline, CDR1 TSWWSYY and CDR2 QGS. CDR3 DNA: TGTGCTCTTGGGGAATATATAATTATTCCTTCCTTCTGTACTGGGGGACCTAAGGGACTGTACACCGATAAACTCACCTTT. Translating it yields CALGEYIIIPSFCTGGPKGLYTDKLTF.

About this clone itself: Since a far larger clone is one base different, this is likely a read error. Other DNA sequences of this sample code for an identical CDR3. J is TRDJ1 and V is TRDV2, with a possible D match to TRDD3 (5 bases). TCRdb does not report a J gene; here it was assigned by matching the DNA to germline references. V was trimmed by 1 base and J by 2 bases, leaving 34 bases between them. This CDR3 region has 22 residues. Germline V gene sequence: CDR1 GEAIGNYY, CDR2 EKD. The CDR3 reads CACDTVSRGSVPVYLDTDKLIF. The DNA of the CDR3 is TGTGCCTGTGACACTGTTTCCAGGGGGTCAGTACCGGTTTATCTAGATACCGATAAACTCATCTTT.

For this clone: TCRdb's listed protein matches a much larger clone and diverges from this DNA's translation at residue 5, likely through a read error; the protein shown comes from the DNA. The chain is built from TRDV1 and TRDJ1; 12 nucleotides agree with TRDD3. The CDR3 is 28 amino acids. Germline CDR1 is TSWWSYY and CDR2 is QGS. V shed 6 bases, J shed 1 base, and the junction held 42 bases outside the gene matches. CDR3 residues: CALGDSTFLPAVVYCVLGDTRSTDKLIF. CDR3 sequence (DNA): TGTGCTCTTGGCGACTCCACTTTCCTACCGGCCGTGGTGTACTGTGTACTGGGGGATACTCGATCCACCGATAAACTCATCTTT.